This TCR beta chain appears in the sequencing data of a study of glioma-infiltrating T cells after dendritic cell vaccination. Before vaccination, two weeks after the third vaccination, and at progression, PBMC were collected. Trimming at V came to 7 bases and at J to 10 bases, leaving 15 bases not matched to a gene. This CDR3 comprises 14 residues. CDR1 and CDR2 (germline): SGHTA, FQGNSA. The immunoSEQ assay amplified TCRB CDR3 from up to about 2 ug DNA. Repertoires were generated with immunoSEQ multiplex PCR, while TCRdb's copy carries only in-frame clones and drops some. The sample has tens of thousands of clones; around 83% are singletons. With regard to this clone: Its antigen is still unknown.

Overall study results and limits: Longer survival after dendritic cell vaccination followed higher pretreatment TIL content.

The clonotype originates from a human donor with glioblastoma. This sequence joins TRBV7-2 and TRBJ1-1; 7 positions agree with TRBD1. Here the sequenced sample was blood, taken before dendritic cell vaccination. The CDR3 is CASTRTLRGLGAFF. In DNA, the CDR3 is TGTGCCAGCACCCGGACTCTAAGGGGGCTTGGAGCTTTCTTT.